In this sample, the clone carrying this TCR beta chain turned up many times. Its antigen is not identified. The TCR beta CDR3 regions underwent amplification using RNA transcripts as the source. With the HTBI primer set, the TCR CDR3 went through a first round of RT-PCR. In TCRdb, the multiplex PCR reads were re-called with MiXCR into one record per CDR3 protein. Of 600,000 to 750,000 distinct CDR3 sequences in the sample, 17% are singletons; the top ten hold 15% to 17%. These data originate in a study of T cells in Graves' hyperthyroidism and ophthalmopathy. Points from the study as a whole: Ophthalmopathy could be told apart from stable hyperthyroidism with a 13 V-J model.

The PBMCs were sourced from fresh peripheral blood (10 ml). This TCR was recovered from a man between 45 and 60 years old with Graves' hyperthyroidism. Sequencing was done on a sample of blood.

The CDR3 loop reads CATSDRRKTEPQHF. In DNA, the CDR3 is TGTGCCACCAGTGATCGGCGGAAAACTGAGCCCCAGCATTTT. This chain uses TRBV24-1 with TRBJ1-5; D gene unclear. The germline V and J ends were trimmed by 3 bases and 8 bases, with 13 bases remaining between them. Germline V gene data show CDR1 as KGHDR and CDR2 as SFDVKD. This CDR3 spans 14 amino acids.